This T cell receptor beta chain was sequenced during a study of blood T cell repertoires in COVID-19. The CDR3 extends over 13 amino acids. CDR1 and CDR2 (germline): SGHRS, YFSETQ. J gave up 5 bases and V 7 bases, and 7 bases lay outside the gene matches. Original processing notes: The assay estimated nucleated cells by amplifying reference gene primers. Measured with immunoSEQ multiplex PCR; TCRdb has only the in-frame clones, and not every one. The D gene and trimming were derived from the DNA, and the V and J assignments and clone size from that table. The sample includes fewer than 150,000 clones, about 90% seen only once; the top ten take approximately 7.7%.

The specimen was peripheral blood. This clonotype originated in a human donor in a cohort sampled during active COVID-19. The J gene is TRBJ2-7, the V gene TRBV5-1; 9 bases line up with TRBD1. The CDR3, as DNA: TGCGCCAGCTACGGGACAGGGCCCCACGAGCAGTACTTC. It encodes CASYGTGPHEQYF.